This passage covers 21 T cell receptor beta chains from one sample sequenced in a study of radiotherapy plus CTLA-4 blockade in lung cancer. Produced via immunoSEQ multiplex PCR; TCRdb's table is partial and in-frame only. This sample has about 98,000 clones; 82% occur once, and the top ten carry 3% to 3.5%. The sequenced sample was peripheral blood, obtained from a patient treated with radiotherapy plus ipilimumab. The receptor source for this set is a human donor with non-small cell lung cancer who had a partial response to radiotherapy plus ipilimumab.

V and J are TRBV20-1 and TRBJ2-1, with 8 bases matching TRBD1. CDR1 and CDR2 from the germline V gene are DFQATT and SNEGSKA (reference sequence). J gave up 12 bases and V 5 bases, and 6 bases lay outside the gene matches. The CDR3 spans 11 residues. The CDR3 here is CSAWDRLGQFF. CDR3 nucleotides: TGCAGTGCTTGGGACAGGTTGGGGCAGTTCTTC.

This chain connects TRBV5-1 to TRBJ2-1, with 10 bases lining up with TRBD2. The V gene's germline CDR1 is SGHRS and CDR2 YFSETQ. The CDR3 is 16 residues long. V was pared by 4 bases and J by 10 bases, with 14 bases of the junction left unmatched. CDR3 protein: CASSRPTSGTSKEQFF. The CDR3, as DNA: TGCGCCAGCAGCCGCCCCACTAGCGGGACTTCCAAGGAGCAGTTCTTC.

This clone was recorded only once. This chain's CDR3 is CASSRSRVGNTIYF. The DNA for the CDR3 is TGTGCCAGCAGCCGGTCGAGGGTTGGAAACACCATATATTTT. The chain uses TRBV6-5 and TRBJ1-3; the D is unclear. Germline loops: CDR1 MNHEY, CDR2 SVGAGI. The V end lost 6 bases, the J end lost 3 bases, and 12 bases lay between the germline ends. The CDR3 runs to 14 residues.

The rearrangement uses TRBV7-3 and TRBJ2-1, with 11 bases fitting TRBD2. Trimming removed 4 bases from V and 6 bases from J; junction bases left unmatched: 5. Per germline, CDR1 SGHTA and CDR2 FQGTGA. The CDR3 length is 15 residues. CDR3 residues: CASSSLAGGPNEQFF. The DNA for the CDR3 is TGTGCCAGCAGCTCTTTAGCGGGAGGGCCCAATGAGCAGTTCTTC.

The V gene is TRBV5-1, the J gene TRBJ2-3; 12 bases match TRBD1. The V gene end was trimmed by 6 bases and the J gene end by 5 bases; junction bases not matched to a gene: 7. The CDR3 is 15 residues long. The germline gives CDR1 SGHRS, CDR2 YFSETQ. CDR3 in DNA: TGCGCCAGCACCCTCGGGACAGGGGGCGTAGATACGCAGTATTTT. Protein sequence: CASTLGTGGVDTQYF.

The CDR3 loop is CSFRQGADTQYF. DNA of the CDR3: TGCAGCTTCCGACAGGGGGCAGATACGCAGTATTTT. The J gene is TRBJ2-3, the V gene TRBV29-1; TRBD1 agrees at 9 bases. J lost 4 bases, V lost 8 bases, and 4 bases had no gene match. This CDR3 spans 12 amino acids. Germline V gene sequence: CDR1 SQVTM, CDR2 ANQGSEA.

The chain uses TRBV18 and TRBJ2-1; 15 bases are shared with TRBD2. J lost 7 bases, V lost 1 base, and 2 bases had no gene match. The CDR3 totals 16 residues. Germline CDR1 is KGHSH and CDR2 is LQKENI. The DNA of the CDR3 is TGTGCCAGCTCACCACTCGGACTAGCGGGAGGGAATGAGCAGTTCTTC. It is translated as CASSPLGLAGGNEQFF.

Comments on this clone: The sample carries other DNA sequences with the same CDR3. J is TRBJ2-7 and V is TRBV7-9, with 9 bases that match TRBD1. This CDR3 has 14 residues. V shed 0 bases, J shed 7 bases, and the junction held 4 bases outside the gene matches. Germline V gene data show CDR1 as SEHNR and CDR2 as FQNEAQ (reference sequence). The CDR3 DNA follows: TGTGCCAGCAGCTTAGCAGGGACAGGGTCTGAGCAGTACTTC. Encoded protein: CASSLAGTGSEQYF.

V gene TRBV28 combines with J gene TRBJ1-2; 8 bases agree with TRBD1. The germline gives CDR1 MDHEN, CDR2 SYDVKM. V lost 7 bases and J lost 6; bases outside the gene matches: 13. The CDR3 totals 15 residues. The CDR3 sequence is CASTDRRTGSNGYTF. The CDR3 coding sequence is TGTGCCAGCACCGACCGCCGGACAGGGTCGAATGGCTACACCTTC.

This chain joins TRBV6-6 and TRBJ2-7; perhaps TRBD2 as D (5 bases). V dropped 10 bases and J dropped 1 base, with 17 bases sitting between them. The CDR3 sequence is 14 residues long. Germline loops: CDR1 MNHNY, CDR2 SVGAGI (reference sequence). CDR3: CATALRDMSYEQYF. For the CDR3, the DNA is TGTGCCACCGCCCTTCGGGATATGTCCTACGAGCAGTACTTC.

The chain couples TRBV5-1 to TRBJ1-1; D unclear. This CDR3 is built from 15 residues. The germline gives CDR1 SGHRS, CDR2 YFSETQ. V was shortened by 0 bases and J by 1 base, with 10 bases between the two germline ends. Here the CDR3 reads CASSLGHPRNTEAFF. The CDR3 DNA is TGCGCCAGCAGCTTGGGACACCCAAGGAACACTGAAGCTTTCTTT.

The rearrangement links TRBV25-1 to TRBJ2-3, with 7 bases that match TRBD1. With V trimmed by 2 bases and J by 0 bases, 8 bases remained unmatched. CDR3 length: 17 amino acids. CDR1 and CDR2 (germline): MGHDK, SYGVNS. The chain's CDR3 is CASSEHDRVTSTDTQYF. The DNA of the CDR3 is TGTGCCAGCAGTGAACATGACAGGGTCACTAGCACAGATACGCAGTATTTT.

V gene TRBV5-6 combines with J gene TRBJ1-4, with TRBD1 matching over 9 bases. Germline V CDR1 and CDR2: SGHDT, YYEEEE. The CDR3 runs 16 residues. The J segment lost 6 bases and the V segment lost 2 bases, leaving 8 bases of the junction unmatched. CDR3 loop: CASSLTGGERHEKLFF. The CDR3 region has the DNA TGTGCCAGCAGCTTAACAGGGGGCGAGCGTCATGAAAAACTGTTTTTT.

The chain joins TRBV6-5 to TRBJ2-5; TRBD2 aligns across 7 bases. The V segment lost 2 bases and the J segment 3 bases; nucleotides outside the gene matches: 0. From germline, CDR1 is MNHEY and CDR2 SVGAGI. The CDR3 is 13 residues long. CDR3 sequence reads: CASSYSGEETQYF. The CDR3 coding sequence is TGTGCCAGCAGTTACAGCGGGGAAGAGACCCAGTACTTC.

As to this clone: The same CDR3 is also encoded by other DNA sequences in this sample. The chain couples TRBV5-1 to TRBJ2-3; the D is unclear. Germline loops: CDR1 SGHRS, CDR2 YFSETQ. V lost 1 base and J lost 1, with 4 bases in between. The CDR3 has 13 residues. Here the CDR3 DNA reads TGCGCCAGCAGCTTGTCCGGCACAGATACGCAGTATTTT. Translating gives CASSLSGTDTQYF.

This clone was picked up a small number of times. The rearrangement joins TRBV7-2 to TRBJ2-2; TRBD2 agrees at 13 bases. Germline V gene data show CDR1 as SGHTA and CDR2 as FQGNSA. J gave up 1 base and V 5 bases, and 4 bases lay outside the gene matches. This CDR3 has 17 residues. The CDR3 region is CASSRRTSGRNTGELFF. The CDR3, as DNA: TGTGCCAGCAGCCGACGGACTAGCGGGAGGAACACCGGGGAGCTGTTTTTT.

The genes are TRBV4-1 and TRBJ1-4, with 8 bases lining up with TRBD1. J was trimmed by 0 bases and V by 1 base; bases with no gene match: 7. The CDR3 contains 18 residues. Per the germline V gene, CDR1 is MGHRA and CDR2 is YSYEKL. The CDR3 sequence: CASSQGIQGAATNEKLFF. CDR3 DNA sequence: TGCGCCAGCAGCCAAGGCATCCAGGGGGCTGCAACTAATGAAAAACTGTTTTTT.

The chain combines TRBV5-1 with TRBJ2-3, with TRBD2 matching 8 bases. The CDR3 spans 16 residues. V gave up 4 bases and J gave up 5 bases; unmatched junction bases: 12. Germline V gives CDR1 SGHRS, CDR2 YFSETQ. CDR3 amino acids: CASSRAPGLGQDTQYF. As DNA, the CDR3 is TGCGCCAGCAGCCGGGCGCCGGGACTAGGTCAAGATACGCAGTATTTT.

The rearrangement uses TRBV19 and TRBJ2-2; 9 bases agree with TRBD1. The CDR3 is made up of 16 amino acids. Trimming took 10 bases from V and 3 from J; bases not matched to a gene: 12. Germline V gene lookup returns CDR1 LNHDA and CDR2 SQIVND (reference sequence). CDR3 nucleotides: TGTGCCATAGGGGACAGGGAGGATATGGACACCGGGGAGCTGTTTTTT. Amino acid sequence: CAIGDREDMDTGELFF.

The V call is TRBV25-1, the J call TRBJ2-2, with 8 bases fitting TRBD1. Germline assignment: CDR1 MGHDK and CDR2 SYGVNS. The CDR3 has 15 residues. Trimming removed 4 bases from V and 4 bases from J; junction bases left unmatched: 5. CDR3 loop: CASSATTGGTGELFF. The CDR3 nucleotides are TGTGCCAGCAGTGCTACCACAGGGGGCACCGGGGAGCTGTTTTTT.

The chain carries TRBV5-1 and TRBJ1-2; 8 bases agree with TRBD1. V was clipped by 4 bases and J by 0 bases; unmatched bases: 8. Germline loops: CDR1 SGHRS, CDR2 YFSETQ. CDR3 length equals 16 residues. The CDR3: CASSPGQGVANYGYTF. CDR3 coding DNA: TGCGCCAGCAGCCCCGGACAGGGCGTAGCTAACTATGGCTACACCTTC.